This TCR beta chain was sequenced for a study of T cells in Graves' hyperthyroidism and ophthalmopathy. Amplification yielded TCR beta CDR3 regions, with RNA transcripts as the source. TCR CDR3 underwent first-round RT-PCR with the HTBI primer set. TCRdb reanalysed the multiplex PCR reads using MiXCR and keeps one entry per CDR3 protein. This sample carries around 350,000 distinct CDR3 sequences, 15% to 20% of them seen once, and the ten largest clones take 3.7%. It was considered stable Graves' hyperthyroidism when ophthalmopathy did not progress within 18 months. Clinicians diagnosed patients from clinical symptoms, serum thyroxine and TRAb, thyroid ultrasound and orbital computed tomography. This CDR3 contains 14 residues. V lost 2 bases and J 2 bases, leaving 11 bases between the germline ends. From germline, CDR1 is SGHDT and CDR2 YYEEEE. Study results and caveats: The blood repertoire included most of the expanded thyroid clonotypes above 0.001.

This clonotype occurred a few times. Antigen specificity is unknown. Material for sequencing was blood. The sequence came from a woman younger than 30 with Graves' hyperthyroidism. V usage is TRBV5-6 and J usage is TRBJ2-7; tentatively, D is TRBD1 (6 bases). CDR3 sequence reads: CASSLRDIAYEQYF. The CDR3 DNA is TGTGCCAGCAGCTTACGGGACATAGCCTACGAGCAGTACTTC.